Each of the 16 T cell receptor beta chains below was sequenced from the same sample in a study of blood T cell repertoires in COVID-19 (dated by TCRdb to about 2020). Libraries came from the immunoSEQ multiplex PCR assay. Not all clones reach the TCRdb copy of this immuneACCESS table, which keeps in-frame sequences only. Checked studies attribute under half of the gap to unresolved V genes and leave the rest unexplained. The sample records roughly 280,000 clones, 91% of which are singletons. Of the sample, roughly 2.8% falls within the top ten clones. The sequencing sample was made of PBMCs or T cells enriched from blood (not recorded which). These receptors all stem from a middle-aged man who had been exposed to COVID-19.

The V and J genes are TRBV7-9 and TRBJ1-5; TRBD1 agrees at 7 bases. Germline CDR1 reads SEHNR; CDR2 reads FQNEAQ (reference sequence). V lost 3 bases, J lost 2 bases, and 1 base stayed unmatched. CDR3 size: 14 residues. This CDR3 reads CASSFTGGNQPQHF. CDR3 bases: TGTGCCAGCAGCTTTACAGGGGGCAATCAGCCCCAGCATTTT.

This clone was counted once. DNA for the CDR3: TGCGCCAGCCGACCCCTCGGACAGGGAATCATTGATACGCAGTATTTT. The encoded protein is CASRPLGQGIIDTQYF. The chain carries TRBV5-1 and TRBJ2-3; 8 nucleotides match TRBD1. CDR1 SGHRS and CDR2 YFSETQ come from the germline V gene. The CDR3 spans 16 residues. The junction had 16 bases not matched to a gene; V was cut back by 7 bases and J by 6 bases. Looking up the rest from reference TRBV5-1 and TRBJ2-3 gives the full variable domain: KAGVTQTPRYLIKTRGQQVTLSCSPISGHRSVSWYQQTPGQGLQFLFEYFSETQRNKGNFPGRFSGRQFSNSRSEMNVSTLELGDSALYLCASRPLGQGIIDTQYFGPGTRLTVL.

The chain couples TRBV7-6 to TRBJ1-3; D is undetermined. This CDR3 has 16 amino acids. The V and J ends lost 2 bases and 0 bases respectively, with 11 bases between them. CDR1 is SGHVS, CDR2 FNYEAQ, per germline. The chain's CDR3 is CASSLNPGASGNTIYF. For the CDR3, the DNA is TGTGCCAGCAGCTTAAACCCGGGTGCCTCTGGAAACACCATATATTTT.

Only a few counts were recorded for this clone. V and J are TRBV19 and TRBJ2-7; TRBD1 matches at 7 bases. The CDR3 runs 15 residues. The V and J ends lost 4 bases and 0 bases, in that order; junction bases with no gene match: 6. Germline-derived CDR1 and CDR2 are LNHDA and SQIVND (reference sequence). This CDR3 is CASSSTRDSSYEQYF. As DNA, the CDR3 is TGTGCCAGTAGTAGCACTCGGGACAGCTCCTACGAGCAGTACTTC.

This chain joins TRBV7-9 and TRBJ2-1, with no clear D. Germline V gene data show CDR1 as SEHNR and CDR2 as FQNEAQ (reference sequence). V was shortened by 7 bases and J by 9 bases, with 13 bases between the two germline ends. This CDR3 contains 12 residues. CDR3 sequence reads: CASTPFDSEQFF. In DNA form, the CDR3 reads TGTGCCAGCACCCCCTTTGATAGTGAGCAGTTCTTC.

CDR3 bases: TGCGCCAGCAGCCTATCTCGGGGTGGGGGCTACACTGAAGCTTTCTTT. This gives the protein CASSLSRGGGYTEAFF. The genes are TRBV4-1 and TRBJ1-1; the D gene is possibly TRBD1 (6 bases). In germline, CDR1 is MGHRA, CDR2 YSYEKL. The V and J ends lost 4 bases and 3 bases respectively, with 18 bases between them. The CDR3 covers 16 residues.

The V and J genes are TRBV15 and TRBJ2-2; 9 positions agree with TRBD1. The CDR3 is made up of 15 amino acids. The V and J ends lost 6 bases and 7 bases, in that order; junction bases with no gene match: 9. CDR1 is LNHNV, CDR2 YYDKDF, per germline (reference sequence). CDR3 loop: CATSVHRGPDGELFF. The CDR3 DNA reads TGTGCCACCAGTGTACACAGGGGGCCGGACGGGGAGCTGTTTTTT. Full variable domain (missing parts from reference TRBV15 and TRBJ2-2): DAMVIQNPRYQVTQFGKPVTLSCSQTLNHNVMYWYQQKSSQAPKLLFHYYDKDFNNEADTPDNFQSRRPNTSFCFLDIRSPGLGDTAMYLCATSVHRGPDGELFFGEGSRLTVL.

DNA for the CDR3: TGTGCCAGCAGTGGGACAGGGGGCGGGGAGACCCAGTACTTC. It codes for CASSGTGGGETQYF. This chain uses TRBV2 with TRBJ2-5; 11 positions match TRBD1. The CDR3 totals 14 residues. Germline loops: CDR1 SNHLY, CDR2 FYNNEI. V shed 4 bases, J shed 5 bases, and the junction held 3 bases outside the gene matches.

This sequence joins TRBV30 and TRBJ1-4; a possible D gene is TRBD1 (5 bases). The V end lost 0 bases, the J end lost 7 bases, and 12 bases lay between the germline ends. CDR1 and CDR2 (germline): GTSNPN, SVGIG (reference sequence). CDR3 length equals 14 residues. CDR3 bases: TGTGCCTGGAGTGTAGGGGCCAGTGTTGAAAAACTGTTTTTT. It translates to CAWSVGASVEKLFF.

This sequence joins TRBV21-1 and TRBJ2-3; no check of the table's D call, TRBD1, against the DNA was made. TRBV21-1 is recorded as a pseudogene. The CDR3 runs to 14 residues. CDR3 in DNA: TGTGCCAGCAGCCCCGGGACAGAATCTGATACGCAGTATTTT. Translated: CASSPGTESDTQYF.

J is TRBJ1-1 and V is TRBV7-9; possible D gene TRBD1, 5 bases. Trimming shortened V by 4 bases and J by 4 bases, and 10 bases separated the two germline ends. Germline lookup yields CDR1 SEHNR and CDR2 FQNEAQ (reference sequence). The CDR3 has 13 amino acids. The CDR3 region has the DNA TGTGCCAGCAGCTCCTGGGGGGTCACTGAAGCTTTCTTT. Amino acids: CASSSWGVTEAFF.

The chain is built from TRBV23-1 and TRBJ2-5; 14 nucleotides line up with TRBD2. TRBV23-1 is an ORF for which the function is uncertain. The CDR3 is 14 amino acids. Losses at the gene ends were 9 bases for V and 4 bases for J; bases not matched to a gene: 4. The CDR3 DNA reads as TGCGCCAGTCCGGGACTAGCGGGAGTAGAGACCCAGTACTTC. Its protein product is CASPGLAGVETQYF.

V gene TRBV6-5 combines with J gene TRBJ1-1; possibly TRBD1 for D (6 bases). The CDR3 covers 11 residues. V lost 7 bases to trimming and J lost 5 bases, with 8 bases between them. Germline lookup yields CDR1 MNHEY and CDR2 SVGAGI. The DNA of the CDR3 is TGTGCCAGCATCACAGGGACTGAAGCTTTCTTT. This translates into CASITGTEAFF.

The chain is built from TRBV4-2 and TRBJ2-1, with 12 bases identical to TRBD2. This CDR3 has 15 amino acids. Per the germline V gene, CDR1 is LGHNA and CDR2 is YNFKEQ. V shed 8 bases and J 7 bases; nucleotides not matched to a gene: 9. As DNA, the CDR3 is TGTGCCAGCGGGACGCTAGCGGGAGGGGGTAATGAGCAGTTCTTC. It translates to CASGTLAGGGNEQFF.

The chain joins TRBV20-1 to TRBJ2-3; 8 nucleotides align to TRBD2. The CDR3 has 15 amino acids. With V trimmed by 3 bases and J by 4 bases, 9 bases remained unmatched. CDR1 DFQATT and CDR2 SNEGSKA come from the germline V gene (reference sequence). As DNA, the CDR3 is TGCAGTGCTAGTAGGAGCGGGAGTGTAGCAGATACGCAGTATTTT. Its protein product is CSASRSGSVADTQYF.

This chain uses TRBV6-5 with TRBJ2-7; 9 positions agree with TRBD1. CDR3 size: 14 residues. Trimming at V came to 6 bases and at J to 0 bases, leaving 3 bases not matched to a gene. CDR1 MNHEY and CDR2 SVGAGI come from the germline V gene. DNA of the CDR3: TGTGCCAGCAGGGACAGGGGTATCTCCTACGAGCAGTACTTC. This gives the protein CASRDRGISYEQYF.